This TCR beta chain stems from a study of graft-versus-host responses after intestinal transplantation. For the study at large: All recipients were transplanted with multivisceral, liver-intestinal, or isolated intestinal grafts. For two to four years after anti-thymocyte globulin induction, all recipients took tacrolimus and steroids. Study-level results: Allografts from individuals with graft-donor T cell macrochimerism displayed high graft-versus-host to host-versus-graft clonal ratios. Some GvH clones appeared in ileal mucosa or blood before recipient bone marrow.

Concerning this clone itself: Its matching antigen is unknown. The sample has other DNA sequences that encode this CDR3 too.

Processing of graft tissue released intraepithelial and lamina propria lymphocytes. From germline, CDR1 is SGHRS and CDR2 YFSETQ. Trimming took off 7 bases at V and 2 bases at J, with 6 bases between the two ends. The CDR3 has 11 amino acids. Repertoires were generated with immunoSEQ multiplex PCR, while TCRdb's copy carries only in-frame clones and drops some. Of 1,500 to 2,000 clones detected, 65% to 90% appear once; the ten largest clones hold 3% to 3.5%. The sequence came from a human patient who received an intestinal transplant, so some T cells may come from the graft donor. Sequencing was performed on ileum tissue, taken roughly 8 weeks after intestinal transplant. The V call is TRBV5-1, the J call TRBJ2-5; maybe TRBD2 (5 bases). This CDR3 reads CASGGQETQYF. The CDR3 DNA follows: TGCGCCAGCGGCGGGCAAGAGACCCAGTACTTC.